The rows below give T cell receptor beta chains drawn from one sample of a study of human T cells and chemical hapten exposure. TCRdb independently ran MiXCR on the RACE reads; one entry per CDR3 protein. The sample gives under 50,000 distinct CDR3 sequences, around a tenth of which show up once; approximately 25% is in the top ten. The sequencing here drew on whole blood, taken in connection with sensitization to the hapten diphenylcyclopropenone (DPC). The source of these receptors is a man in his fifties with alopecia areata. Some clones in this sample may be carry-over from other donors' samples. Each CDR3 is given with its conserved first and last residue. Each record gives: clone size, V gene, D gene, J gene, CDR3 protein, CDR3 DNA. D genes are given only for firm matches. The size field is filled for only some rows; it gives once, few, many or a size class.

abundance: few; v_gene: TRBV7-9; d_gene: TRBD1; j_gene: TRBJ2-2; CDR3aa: CASSPPGTGGAELFF; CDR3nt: TGTGCCAGCAGCCCACCCGGGACAGGGGGCGCGGAGCTGTTTTTT
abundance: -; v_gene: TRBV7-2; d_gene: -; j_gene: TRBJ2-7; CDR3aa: CASSSAGRRYYEQYF; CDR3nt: TGTGCCAGCAGCTCCGCAGGTCGGAGATACTACGAGCAGTACTTC
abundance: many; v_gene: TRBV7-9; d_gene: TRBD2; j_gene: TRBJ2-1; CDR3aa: CASSLGLAVYNEQFF; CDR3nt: TGTGCCAGCAGCTTAGGACTAGCGGTTTACAATGAGCAGTTCTTC
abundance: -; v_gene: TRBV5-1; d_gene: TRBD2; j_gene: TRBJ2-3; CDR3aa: CASSRAMTSGGTDTQYF; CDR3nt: TGCGCCAGCAGCCGGGCGATGACTAGCGGGGGCACAGATACGCAGTATTTT
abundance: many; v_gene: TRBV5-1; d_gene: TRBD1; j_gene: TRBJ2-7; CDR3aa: CASSLAGTGAYEQYF; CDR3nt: TGCGCCAGCAGCTTAGCCGGGACAGGGGCATACGAGCAGTACTTC
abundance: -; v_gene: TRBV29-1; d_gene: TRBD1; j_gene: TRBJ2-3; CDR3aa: CSVEEGQGGFTDTQYF; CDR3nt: TGCAGCGTTGAAGAGGGACAGGGGGGCTTCACAGATACGCAGTATTTT
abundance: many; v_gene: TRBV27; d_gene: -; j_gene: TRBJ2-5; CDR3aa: CASSLNRAPRETQYF; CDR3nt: TGTGCCAGCAGTTTAAACAGGGCCCCCCGAGAGACCCAGTACTTC
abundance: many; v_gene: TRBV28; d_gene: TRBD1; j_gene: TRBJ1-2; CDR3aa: CASSPSGQGALRGYTF; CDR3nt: TGTGCCAGCAGTCCCAGCGGACAGGGGGCGCTTAGAGGCTACACCTTC
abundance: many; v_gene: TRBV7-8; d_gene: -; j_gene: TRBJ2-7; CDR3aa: CASRGTSLGEQYF; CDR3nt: TGTGCCAGCAGGGGGACATCCCTGGGGGAGCAGTACTTC
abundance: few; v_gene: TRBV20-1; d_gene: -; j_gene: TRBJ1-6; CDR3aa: CSADPPGQIFMGYSPLHF; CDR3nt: TGCAGTGCAGACCCCCCTGGGCAGATATTCATGGGGTATTCACCCCTCCACTTT
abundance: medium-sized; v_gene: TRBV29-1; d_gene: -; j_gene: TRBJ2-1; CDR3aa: CSVGEGNNEQFF; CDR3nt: TGCAGCGTTGGCGAGGGGAACAATGAGCAGTTCTTC
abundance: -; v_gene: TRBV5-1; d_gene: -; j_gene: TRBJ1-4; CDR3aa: CASSPQMATNEKLFF; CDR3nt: TGCGCCAGCAGCCCCCAAATGGCAACTAATGAAAAACTGTTTTTT
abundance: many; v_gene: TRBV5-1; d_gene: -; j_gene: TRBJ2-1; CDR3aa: CASSLRERISYNEQFF; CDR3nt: TGCGCCAGCAGTTTACGGGAGCGTATCTCCTACAATGAGCAGTTCTTC
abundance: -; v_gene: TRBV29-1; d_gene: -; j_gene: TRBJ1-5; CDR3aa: CSVSGTINQPQHF; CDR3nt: TGCAGCGTTTCCGGGACGATAAATCAGCCCCAGCATTTT
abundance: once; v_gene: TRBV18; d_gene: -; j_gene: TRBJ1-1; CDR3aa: CASSPPGGNFEAFF; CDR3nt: TGTGCAAGCTCACCGCCCGGAGGGAATTTTGAAGCTTTCTTT
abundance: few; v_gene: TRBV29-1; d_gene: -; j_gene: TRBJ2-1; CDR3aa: CSVEGRLVYDEQFF; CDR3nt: TGCAGCGTTGAAGGGAGACTAGTATACGATGAGCAGTTCTTC
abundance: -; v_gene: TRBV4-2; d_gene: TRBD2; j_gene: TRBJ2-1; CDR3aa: CASSAGLAGGPGKNEQFF; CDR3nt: TGTGCCAGCAGCGCAGGACTAGCGGGAGGGCCTGGAAAGAATGAGCAGTTCTTC
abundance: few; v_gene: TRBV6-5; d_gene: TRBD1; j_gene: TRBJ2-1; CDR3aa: CASSYSDRGLVEQFF; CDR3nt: TGTGCCAGCAGTTACTCGGACAGGGGGCTGGTTGAGCAGTTCTTC
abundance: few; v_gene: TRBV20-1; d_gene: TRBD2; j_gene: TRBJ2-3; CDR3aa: CSARPGLAGATQYF; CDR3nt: TGCAGTGCACGACCGGGACTAGCGGGAGCGACGCAGTATTTT
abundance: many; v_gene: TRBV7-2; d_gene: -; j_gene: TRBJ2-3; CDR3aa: CASSFRPTDTQYF; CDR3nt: TGTGCCAGCAGCTTCCGGCCCACAGATACGCAGTATTTT
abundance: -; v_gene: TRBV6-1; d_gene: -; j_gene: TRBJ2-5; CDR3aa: CASSEGLQETQYF; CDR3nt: TGTGCCAGCAGTGAAGGGCTACAAGAGACCCAGTACTTC
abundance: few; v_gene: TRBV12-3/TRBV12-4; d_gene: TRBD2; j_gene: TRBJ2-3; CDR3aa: CASSSTSVNTDTQYF; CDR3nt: TGTGCCAGCAGTTCGACTAGCGTTAACACAGATACGCAGTATTTT
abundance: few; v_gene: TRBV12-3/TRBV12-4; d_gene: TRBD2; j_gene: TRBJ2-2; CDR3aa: CASSSSGRPYTGELFF; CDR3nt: TGTGCCAGCAGTTCTAGCGGGAGGCCCTACACCGGGGAGCTGTTTTTT
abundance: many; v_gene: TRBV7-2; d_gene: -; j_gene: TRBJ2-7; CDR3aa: CASSLENGEQYF; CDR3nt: TGTGCCAGCAGCTTAGAGAATGGCGAGCAGTACTTC
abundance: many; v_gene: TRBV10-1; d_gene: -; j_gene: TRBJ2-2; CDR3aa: CAIHGRPNTGELFF; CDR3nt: TGCGCCATCCATGGACGGCCGAACACCGGGGAGCTGTTTTTT
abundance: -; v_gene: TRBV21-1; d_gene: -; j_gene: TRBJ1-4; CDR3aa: CASSTRDLNEKLFF; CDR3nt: TGTGCCAGCAGCACCCGGGACCTTAATGAAAAACTGTTTTTT
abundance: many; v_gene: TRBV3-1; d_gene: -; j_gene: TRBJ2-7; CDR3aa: CASSRNYEQYF; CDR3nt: TGTGCCAGCAGCCGCAACTACGAGCAGTACTTC
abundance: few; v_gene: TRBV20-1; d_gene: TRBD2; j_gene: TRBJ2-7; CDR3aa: CSASSGASSYEQYF; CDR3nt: TGCAGTGCTTCTAGCGGGGCGTCCTCCTACGAGCAGTACTTC
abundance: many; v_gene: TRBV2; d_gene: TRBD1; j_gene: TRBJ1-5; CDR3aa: CASSAGQGNQPQHF; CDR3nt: TGTGCCAGCAGTGCGGGACAGGGCAATCAGCCCCAGCATTTT
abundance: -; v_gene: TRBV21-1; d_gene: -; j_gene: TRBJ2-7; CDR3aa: CASSKALYEQYF; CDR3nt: TGTGCCAGCAGCAAAGCGCTTTACGAGCAGTACTTC
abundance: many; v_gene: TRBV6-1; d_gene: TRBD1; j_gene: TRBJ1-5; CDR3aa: CASIQGTHQPQHF; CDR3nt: TGTGCCAGCATACAGGGGACCCACCAGCCCCAGCATTTT